This TCR beta chain originates from a study of T cell responses to AZD1222 COVID-19 vaccine. Losses at the gene ends were 4 bases for V and 5 bases for J; bases not matched to a gene: 9. Per germline, CDR1 SGHNT and CDR2 YYREEE (reference sequence). This CDR3 is built from 17 residues. Data came from immunoSEQ multiplex PCR; TCRdb stores just in-frame clones and leaves some out. The table lists 90,000 to 150,000 clones, around 87% of them singletons. This TCR was recovered from an adult in good health. J is TRBJ2-5 and V is TRBV5-4; TRBD2 matches at 15 bases. The sequencing here drew on peripheral blood, taken on day 0 of AZD1222 vaccination. CDR3 protein: CASSGRTSGGAEETQYF. CDR3 DNA sequence: TGTGCCAGCAGCGGGCGGACTAGCGGGGGGGCGGAGGAGACCCAGTACTTC. Supplemented by reference TRBV5-4 and TRBJ2-5, the full variable domain reads ETGVTQSPTHLIKTRGQQVTLRCSSQSGHNTVSWYQQALGQGPQFIFQYYREEENGRGNFPPRFSGLQFPNYSSELNVNALELDDSALYLCASSGRTSGGAEETQYFGPGTRLLVL.